Reported below is one T cell receptor beta chain. Its antigen remains unknown. Germline V lookup: CDR1 KGHSH, CDR2 LQKENI. CDR3 length: 15 residues. V shed 5 bases and J 4 bases; nucleotides not matched to a gene: 10. One entry per CDR3 protein results from TCRdb running MiXCR on the RACE reads. The repertoire holds about 93,000 distinct CDR3 sequences, with 8.5% as singletons. Described time point: pre-sensitization, week 0. This sample's treatment: therapeutic diphenylcyclopropenone sensitization with weekly scalp DPC. The data derive from a study of human T cells and chemical hapten exposure. In the study overall: Alopecia areata, totalis and universalis patients, mostly female, were included.

Findings of the study overall: There was alopecia in the donors, so their immune response may differ from that of healthy people. DPC sensitization produced no change in TCRs with frequency above 1 in 1000.

The starting material was whole blood, obtained in connection with sensitization to the hapten diphenylcyclopropenone (DPC). This chain joins TRBV18 and TRBJ2-7, with 8 bases fitting TRBD1. The TCR originated in a man in his forties with alopecia areata. Some clones in this sample may be carry-over from other donors' samples. CDR3 sequence (DNA): TGTGCCAGCTCAGCGACAGGGGATCGAGTTTACGAGCAGTACTTC. Protein product: CASSATGDRVYEQYF.